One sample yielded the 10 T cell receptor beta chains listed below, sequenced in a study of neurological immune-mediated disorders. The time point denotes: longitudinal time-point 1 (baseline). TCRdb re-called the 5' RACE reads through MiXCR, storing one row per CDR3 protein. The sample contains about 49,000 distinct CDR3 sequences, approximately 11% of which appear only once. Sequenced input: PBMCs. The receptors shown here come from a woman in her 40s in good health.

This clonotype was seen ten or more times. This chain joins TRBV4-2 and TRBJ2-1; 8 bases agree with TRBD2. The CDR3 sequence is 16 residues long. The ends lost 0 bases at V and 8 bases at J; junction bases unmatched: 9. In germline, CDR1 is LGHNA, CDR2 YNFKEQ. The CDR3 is CASSQDYGGAADEQFF. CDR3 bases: TGTGCCAGCAGCCAAGATTACGGGGGGGCTGCGGATGAGCAGTTCTTC.

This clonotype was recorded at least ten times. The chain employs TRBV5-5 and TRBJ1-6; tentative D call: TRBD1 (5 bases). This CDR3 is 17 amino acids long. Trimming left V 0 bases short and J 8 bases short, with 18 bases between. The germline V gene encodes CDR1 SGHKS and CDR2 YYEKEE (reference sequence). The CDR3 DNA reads TGTGCCAGCAGCTTGGCCCGGACGGGGCTGACTTATTCACCCCTCCACTTT. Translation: CASSLARTGLTYSPLHF.

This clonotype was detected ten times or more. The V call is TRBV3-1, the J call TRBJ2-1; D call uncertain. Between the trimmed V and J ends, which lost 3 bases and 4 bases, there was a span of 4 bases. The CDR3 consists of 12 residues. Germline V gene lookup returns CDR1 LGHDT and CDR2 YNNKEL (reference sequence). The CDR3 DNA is TGTGCCAGCAGCCAGGGGTACAATGAGCAGTTCTTC. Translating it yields CASSQGYNEQFF.

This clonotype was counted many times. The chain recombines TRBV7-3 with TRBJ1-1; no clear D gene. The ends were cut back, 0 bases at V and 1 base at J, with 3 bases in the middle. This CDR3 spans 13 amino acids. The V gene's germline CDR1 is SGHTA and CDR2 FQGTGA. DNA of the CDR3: TGTGCCAGCAGCTTAACGGAGAACACTGAAGCTTTCTTT. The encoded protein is CASSLTENTEAFF.

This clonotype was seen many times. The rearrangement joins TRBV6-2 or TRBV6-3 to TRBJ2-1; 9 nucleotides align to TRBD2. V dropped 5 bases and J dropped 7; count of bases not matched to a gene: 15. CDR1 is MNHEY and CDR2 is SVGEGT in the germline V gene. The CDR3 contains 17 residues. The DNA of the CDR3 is TGTGCCAGCAGTCCGATGGGATTTAGCGGGGGACGGAATGAGCAGTTCTTC. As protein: CASSPMGFSGGRNEQFF.

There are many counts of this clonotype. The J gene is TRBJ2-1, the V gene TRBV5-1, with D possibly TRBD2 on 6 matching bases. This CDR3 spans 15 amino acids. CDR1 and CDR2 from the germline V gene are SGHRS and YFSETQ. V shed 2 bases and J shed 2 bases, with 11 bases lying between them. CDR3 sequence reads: CASSFPGEPYNEQFF. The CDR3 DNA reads TGCGCCAGCAGCTTCCCGGGGGAGCCCTACAATGAGCAGTTCTTC.

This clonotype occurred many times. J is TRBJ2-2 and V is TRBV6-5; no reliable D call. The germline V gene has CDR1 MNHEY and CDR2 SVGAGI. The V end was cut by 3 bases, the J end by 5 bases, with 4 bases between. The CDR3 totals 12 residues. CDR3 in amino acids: CASSYPTGELFF. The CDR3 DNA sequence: TGTGCCAGCAGTTATCCGACCGGGGAGCTGTTTTTT.

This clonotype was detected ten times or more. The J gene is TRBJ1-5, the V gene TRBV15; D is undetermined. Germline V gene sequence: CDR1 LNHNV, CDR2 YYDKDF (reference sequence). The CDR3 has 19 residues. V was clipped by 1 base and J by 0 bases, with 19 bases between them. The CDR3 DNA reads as TGTGCCACCAGCAGAGCGAGTCTCGACCCCAGTGATAGCAATCAGCCCCAGCATTTT. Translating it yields CATSRASLDPSDSNQPQHF.

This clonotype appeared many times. The CDR3 protein is CAISDPRINSYNEQFF. As DNA, the CDR3 is TGTGCCATCAGTGACCCCCGGATAAACTCCTACAATGAGCAGTTCTTC. The chain carries TRBV10-3 and TRBJ2-1; D gene ambiguous. Per germline, CDR1 ENHRY and CDR2 SYGVKD. The CDR3 has 16 residues. V was clipped by 3 bases and J by 0 bases, with 12 bases between them.

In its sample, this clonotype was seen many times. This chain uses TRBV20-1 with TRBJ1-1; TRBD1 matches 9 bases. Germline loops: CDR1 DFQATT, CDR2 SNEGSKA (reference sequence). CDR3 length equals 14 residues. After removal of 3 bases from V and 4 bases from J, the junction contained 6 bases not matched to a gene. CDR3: CSARTGGSTTEAFF. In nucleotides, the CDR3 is TGCAGTGCTAGGACAGGGGGGTCGACCACTGAAGCTTTCTTT.